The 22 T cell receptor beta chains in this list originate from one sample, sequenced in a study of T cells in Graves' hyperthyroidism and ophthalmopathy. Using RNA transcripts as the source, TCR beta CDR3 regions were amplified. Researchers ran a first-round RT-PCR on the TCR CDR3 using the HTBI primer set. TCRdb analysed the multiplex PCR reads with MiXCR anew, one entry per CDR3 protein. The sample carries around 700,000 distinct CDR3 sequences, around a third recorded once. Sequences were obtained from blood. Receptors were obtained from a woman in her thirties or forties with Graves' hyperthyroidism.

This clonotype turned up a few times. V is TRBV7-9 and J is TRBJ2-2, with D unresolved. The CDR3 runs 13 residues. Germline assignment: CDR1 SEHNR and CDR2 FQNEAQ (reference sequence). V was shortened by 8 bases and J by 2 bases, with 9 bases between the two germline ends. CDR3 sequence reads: CASGSPNTGELFF. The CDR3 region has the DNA TGTGCCAGCGGTTCTCCTAACACCGGGGAGCTGTTTTTT.

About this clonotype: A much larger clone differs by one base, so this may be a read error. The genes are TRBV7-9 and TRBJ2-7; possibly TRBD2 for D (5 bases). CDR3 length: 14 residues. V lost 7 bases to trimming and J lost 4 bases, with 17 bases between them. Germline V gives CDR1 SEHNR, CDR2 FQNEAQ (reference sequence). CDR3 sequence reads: CASTYEYGGYEQYF. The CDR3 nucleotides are TGTGCCAGCACTTATGAATATGGCGGGTACGAGCAGTACTTC.

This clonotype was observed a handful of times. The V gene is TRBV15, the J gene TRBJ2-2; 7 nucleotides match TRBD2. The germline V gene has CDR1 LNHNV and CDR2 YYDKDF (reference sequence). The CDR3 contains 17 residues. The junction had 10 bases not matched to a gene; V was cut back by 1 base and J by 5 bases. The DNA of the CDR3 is TGTGCCACCAGCAGAGGAGGGCGTGGGGGAGGGACCGGGGAGCTGTTTTTT. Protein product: CATSRGGRGGGTGELFF.

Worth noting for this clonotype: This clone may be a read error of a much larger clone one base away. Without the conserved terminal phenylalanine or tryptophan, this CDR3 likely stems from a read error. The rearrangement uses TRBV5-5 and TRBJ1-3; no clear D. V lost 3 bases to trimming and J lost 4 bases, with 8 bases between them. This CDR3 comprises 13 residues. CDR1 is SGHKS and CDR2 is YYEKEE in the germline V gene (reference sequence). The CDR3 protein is CASSSFWGNTIYL. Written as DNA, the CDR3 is TGTGCCAGCAGCTCCTTCTGGGGAAACACCATATATCTT.

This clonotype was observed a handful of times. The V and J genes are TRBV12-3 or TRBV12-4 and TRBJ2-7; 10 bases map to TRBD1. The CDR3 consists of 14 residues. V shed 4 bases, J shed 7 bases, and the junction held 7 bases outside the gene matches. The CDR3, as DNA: TGTGCCAGCAGTTCTCGACAGGGGGCGCGGGAGCAGTACTTC. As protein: CASSSRQGAREQYF.

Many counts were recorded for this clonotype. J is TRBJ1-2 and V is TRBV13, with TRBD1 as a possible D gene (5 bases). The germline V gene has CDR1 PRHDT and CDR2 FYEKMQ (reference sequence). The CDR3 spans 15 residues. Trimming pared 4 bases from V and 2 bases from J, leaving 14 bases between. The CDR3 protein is CASSSTGRVNYGYTF. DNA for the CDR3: TGTGCCAGCAGCTCAACGGGCAGGGTGAACTATGGCTACACCTTC.

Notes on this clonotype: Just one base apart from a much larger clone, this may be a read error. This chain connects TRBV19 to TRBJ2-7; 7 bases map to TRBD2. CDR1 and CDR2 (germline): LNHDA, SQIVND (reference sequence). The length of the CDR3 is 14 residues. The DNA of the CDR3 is TGTGCCAGTAGTATCACCGGGACTAACTACGGGCAGTACTTC. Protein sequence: CASSITGTNYGQYF.

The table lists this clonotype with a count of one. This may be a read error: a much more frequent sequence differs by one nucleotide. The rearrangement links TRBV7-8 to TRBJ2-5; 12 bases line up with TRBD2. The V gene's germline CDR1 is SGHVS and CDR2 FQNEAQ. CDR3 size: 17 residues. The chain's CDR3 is CAGSFWTSGIEKETQYF. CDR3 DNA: TGTGCCGGCAGCTTTTGGACTAGCGGGATAGAGAAAGAGACCCAGTACTTC. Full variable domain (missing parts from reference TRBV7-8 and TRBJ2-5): GAGVSQSPRYKVAKRGQDVALRCDPISGHVSLFWYQQALGQGPEFLTYFQNEAQLDKSGLPSDRFFAERPEGSVSTLKIQRTQQEDSAVYLCAGSFWTSGIEKETQYFGPGTRLLVL.

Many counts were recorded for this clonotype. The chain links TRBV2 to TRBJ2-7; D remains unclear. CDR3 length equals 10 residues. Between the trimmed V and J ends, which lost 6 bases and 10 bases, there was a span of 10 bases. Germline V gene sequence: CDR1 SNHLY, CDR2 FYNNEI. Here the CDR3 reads CASRTSLQYF. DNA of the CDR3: TGTGCCAGCAGGACTTCGCTCCAGTACTTC.

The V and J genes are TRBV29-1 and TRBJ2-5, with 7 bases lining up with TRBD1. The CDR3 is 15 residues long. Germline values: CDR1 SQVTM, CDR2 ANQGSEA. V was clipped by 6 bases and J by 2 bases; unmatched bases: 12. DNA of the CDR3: TGCAGCGTAACCACCACCACAGGGGTACAAGAGACCCAGTACTTC. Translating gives CSVTTTTGVQETQYF.

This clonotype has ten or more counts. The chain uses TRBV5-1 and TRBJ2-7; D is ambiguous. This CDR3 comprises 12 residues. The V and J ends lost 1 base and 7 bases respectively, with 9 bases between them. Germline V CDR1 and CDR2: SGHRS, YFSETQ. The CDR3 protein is CASSLTSREQYF. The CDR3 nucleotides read TGCGCCAGCAGCTTGACGTCTCGGGAGCAGTACTTC. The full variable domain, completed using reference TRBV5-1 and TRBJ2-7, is KAGVTQTPRYLIKTRGQQVTLSCSPISGHRSVSWYQQTPGQGLQFLFEYFSETQRNKGNFPGRFSGRQFSNSRSEMNVSTLELGDSALYLCASSLTSREQYFGPGTRLTVT.

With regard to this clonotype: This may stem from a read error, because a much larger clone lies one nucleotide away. CDR3 sequence reads: CASSRSTISAYERYF. The DNA for the CDR3 is TGTGCCAGCAGTCGATCCACAATCAGCGCGTACGAGCGGTACTTC. This chain connects TRBV9 to TRBJ2-7; D gene uncertain. The CDR3 has 15 amino acids. From germline, CDR1 is SGDLS and CDR2 YYNGEE. Based on the CDR3 plus reference TRBV9 and TRBJ2-7, the full variable domain is DSGVTQTPKHLITATGQRVTLRCSPRSGDLSVYWYQQSLDQGLQFLIQYYNGEERAKGNILERFSAQQFPDLHSELNLSSLELGDSALYFCASSRSTISAYERYFGPGTRLTVT.

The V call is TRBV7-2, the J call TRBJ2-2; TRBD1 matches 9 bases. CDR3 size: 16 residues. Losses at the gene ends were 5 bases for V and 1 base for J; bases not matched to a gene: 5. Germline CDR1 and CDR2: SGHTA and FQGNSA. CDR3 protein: CASSQRQGENTGELFF. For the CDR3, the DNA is TGTGCCAGCAGCCAACGACAGGGGGAGAACACCGGGGAGCTGTTTTTT.

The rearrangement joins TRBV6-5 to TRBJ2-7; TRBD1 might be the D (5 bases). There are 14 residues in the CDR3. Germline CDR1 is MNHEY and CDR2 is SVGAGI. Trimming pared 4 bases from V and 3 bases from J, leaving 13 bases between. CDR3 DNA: TGTGCCAGCAGTTCCCTGGACATGATCTACGAGCAGTACTTC. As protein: CASSSLDMIYEQYF.

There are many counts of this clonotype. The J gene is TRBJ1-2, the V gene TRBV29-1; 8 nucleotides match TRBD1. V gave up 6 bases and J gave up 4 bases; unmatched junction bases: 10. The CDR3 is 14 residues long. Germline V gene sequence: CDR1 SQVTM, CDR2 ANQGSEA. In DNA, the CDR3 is TGCAGCGTGGGTTGGACAGGGTTGGCCTATGGCTACACCTTC. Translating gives CSVGWTGLAYGYTF.

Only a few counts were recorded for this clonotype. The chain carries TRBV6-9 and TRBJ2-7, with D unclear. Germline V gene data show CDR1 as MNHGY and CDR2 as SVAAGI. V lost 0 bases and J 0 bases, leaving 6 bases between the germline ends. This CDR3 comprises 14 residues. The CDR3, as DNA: TGTGCCAGCAGTTATTCAAAGAGCTCCTACGAGCAGTACTTC. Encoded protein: CASSYSKSSYEQYF.

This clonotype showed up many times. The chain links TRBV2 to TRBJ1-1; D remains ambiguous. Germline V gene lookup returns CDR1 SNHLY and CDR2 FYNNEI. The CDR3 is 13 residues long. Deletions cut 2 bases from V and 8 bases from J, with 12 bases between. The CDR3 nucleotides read TGTGCCAGCAGTGAACCGGAATATGGGGAAGCTTTCTTT. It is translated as CASSEPEYGEAFF.

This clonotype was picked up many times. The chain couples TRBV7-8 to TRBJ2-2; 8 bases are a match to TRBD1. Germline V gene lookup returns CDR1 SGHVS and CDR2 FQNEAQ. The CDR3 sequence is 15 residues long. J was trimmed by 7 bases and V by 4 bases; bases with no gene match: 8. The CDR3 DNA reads TGTGCCAGCAGCTCACGGACAGGGTCTCACGGGGAGCTGTTTTTT. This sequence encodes CASSSRTGSHGELFF.

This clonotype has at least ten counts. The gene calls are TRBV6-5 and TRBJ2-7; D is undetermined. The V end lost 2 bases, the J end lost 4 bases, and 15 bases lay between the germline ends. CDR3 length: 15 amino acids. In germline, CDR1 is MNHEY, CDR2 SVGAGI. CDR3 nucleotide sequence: TGTGCCAGCAGTTACAGTGGCACAGTAGGTTACGAGCAGTACTTC. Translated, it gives CASSYSGTVGYEQYF.

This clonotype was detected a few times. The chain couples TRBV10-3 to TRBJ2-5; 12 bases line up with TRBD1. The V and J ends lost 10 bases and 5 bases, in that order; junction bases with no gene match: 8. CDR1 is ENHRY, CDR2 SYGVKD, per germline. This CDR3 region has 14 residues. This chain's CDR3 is CASKMGQGAETQYF. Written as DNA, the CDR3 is TGTGCCAGCAAGATGGGACAGGGGGCCGAGACCCAGTACTTC.

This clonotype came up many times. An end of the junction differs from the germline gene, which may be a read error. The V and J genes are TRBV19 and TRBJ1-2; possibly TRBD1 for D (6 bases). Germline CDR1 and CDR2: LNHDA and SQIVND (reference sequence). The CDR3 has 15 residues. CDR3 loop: CASRPNTGMGYAYTF. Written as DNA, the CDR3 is TGTGCCAGTAGACCGAATACAGGGATGGGGTATGCCTACACCTTC.

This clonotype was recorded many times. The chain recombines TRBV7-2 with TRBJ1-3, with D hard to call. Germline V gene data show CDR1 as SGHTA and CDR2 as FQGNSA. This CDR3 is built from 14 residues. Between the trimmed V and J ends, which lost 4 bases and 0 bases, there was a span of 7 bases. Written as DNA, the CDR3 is TGTGCCAGCAGCTCCCGTCCCTCTGGAAACACCATATATTTT. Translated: CASSSRPSGNTIYF.